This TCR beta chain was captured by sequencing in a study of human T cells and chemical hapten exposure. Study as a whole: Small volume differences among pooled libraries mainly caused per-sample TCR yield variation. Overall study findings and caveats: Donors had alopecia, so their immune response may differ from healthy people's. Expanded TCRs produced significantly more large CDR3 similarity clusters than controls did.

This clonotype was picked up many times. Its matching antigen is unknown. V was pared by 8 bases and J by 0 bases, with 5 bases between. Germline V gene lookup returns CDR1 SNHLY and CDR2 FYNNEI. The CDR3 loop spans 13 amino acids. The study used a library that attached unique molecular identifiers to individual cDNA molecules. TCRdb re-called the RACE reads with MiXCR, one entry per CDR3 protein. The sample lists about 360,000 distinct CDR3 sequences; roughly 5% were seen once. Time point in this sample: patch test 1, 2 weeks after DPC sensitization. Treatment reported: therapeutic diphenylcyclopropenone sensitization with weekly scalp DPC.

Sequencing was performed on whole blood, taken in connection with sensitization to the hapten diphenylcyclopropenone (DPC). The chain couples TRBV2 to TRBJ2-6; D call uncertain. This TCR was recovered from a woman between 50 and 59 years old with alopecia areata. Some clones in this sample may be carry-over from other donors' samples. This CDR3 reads CASQVSGANVLTF. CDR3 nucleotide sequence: TGTGCCAGCCAAGTCTCTGGGGCCAACGTCCTGACTTTC.